This TCR beta chain was recovered during a study of cytomegalovirus exposure and HLA in healthy donors (dated by TCRdb to 2016 to 2017). Study-level background: According to an earlier analysis of several hundred of the donors, roughly 180 million T cells yielded approximately 120 million unique TCR beta sequences and about 280 Gb of sequence data. An early release covering roughly 580 HLA-typed donors comprised roughly 300 gigabases of sequencing data and 85 million or so unique TCR sequences. Of the 350 to 450 genotyped donors, around 81% fell in the genetic ancestry cluster associated with self-reported Caucasian donors. The study was designed to test whether signatures of past pathogen exposure could be identified by cataloging public T cell receptors. The study profiled the T cell repertoires of approximately 700 subjects by immunosequencing and related them to cytomegalovirus serostatus. Along with the approximately 700-subject first cohort, a separate validation cohort of 120 different subjects was used. To predict cytomegalovirus infection status, the study combined high-throughput TCR immunosequencing, statistical association of individual TCRs with disease status, and machine learning. A later analysis re-analyzed previously published TCR beta repertoires from 666 donors and added high-resolution HLA genotyping to study TCR occurrence patterns. The later analysis used no new phenotypic data to find candidate immune exposures, relying instead on TCR beta sequences and their occurrence across donors. An earlier analysis of roughly 580 of the donors used high-throughput TCR beta sequencing to judge whether each TCR beta V gene segment behaved as functional or pseudogenic. Donor age, sex, ethnicity and CMV serostatus were compiled together with the repertoire data. Genome-wide SNP genotypes for about 65% of the roughly 670 donors were used in a later genetic analysis, which treated that subset as a discovery cohort. Every discovery cohort repertoire had been produced on one sequencing platform. HLA typing included class I and class II loci at four-digit resolution. The number of typed donors differed by locus: about 620-640 for A, B, C, DRB1 and DQB1; 522 for DQA1; over 600 for DPA1; and about 450 for DPB1. Roughly five DR-DQ haplotypes were handled as single units for association and clustering, since linkage in the cohort was strong. Among 350 to 400 genotyped donors of the cohort, an average of 235,054 unique TCR beta nucleotide sequences were sequenced per donor, roughly a sixth of them non-productive.

V is cut back by 7 bases and J by 0 bases, with 6 bases in the junction unmatched. The CDR3 contains 14 residues, cysteine and phenylalanine counted. The CDR3 DNA has 42 bases and is translated from base 1. The CDR1 and CDR2 encoded by the germline V gene are SGHNT and YENEEA. Concerning this clone: No antigen is known for it. Base qualities are not at hand, and no much larger clone is one base apart.

The cohort was made up of roughly 670 healthy bone marrow donors. Cohort members were all nominally healthy when sampled, although unrecorded immune exposures were likely present. Of the approximately 670 cohort members, fewer than 300 had positive CMV serostatus and 350 to 450 had negative CMV serostatus, and CMV serostatus was not recorded for the donor. A peripheral blood sample was provided by each donor, and peripheral blood mononuclear cells were used for TCR beta sequencing. Genomic DNA extraction from the blood cell samples was performed with the Qiagen DNeasy Blood Extraction Kit. The method was the immunoSEQ multiplex PCR assay. A mixture of 60 forward primers for TCR Vbeta segments and 13 reverse primers for TCR Jbeta segments was used in the multiplex PCR. The CDR3 region of rearranged TCR beta genes was amplified from genomic DNA with a multiplex PCR assay. The amplified TCR beta libraries were sequenced on the Illumina HiSeq System as 87-base-pair reads. The authors processed their data as follows. A later analysis tallied roughly 80 million unique TCR beta chains across the 666 repertoires, and 10 million to 11 million of those chains were shared by two or more donors. Raw reads were error-corrected and collapsed into unique sequences by a nearest-neighbor algorithm in which closely related sequences were merged to remove PCR and sequencing errors. CDR3 sequences were aligned to IMGT reference sequences to assign V, D and J gene segments. For a sequence to be retained, a match of at least six nucleotides was required to both a V gene segment and a J gene segment. A rearrangement was called productive if the CDR3 had no stop codons and remained in frame with V and J, and every other rearrangement was called non-productive. Following IMGT convention, CDR3 was defined as the stretch from the second conserved V-encoded cysteine up to the conserved J-encoded phenylalanine. In an earlier analysis of around 540 of the donors, sequences lacking an unambiguous match to a single V gene segment were excluded. An earlier analysis of almost 600 of the donors classified V segments as functional when productive rearrangements were above 56.7% and as segregating when the standard deviation between donors was above 5%. To diagnose cytomegalovirus status from the catalog of TCR beta chain sequences, a statistical classification framework was built. V and J gene assignment, in a later analysis, came from comparing TCR nucleotide sequences with IMGT/GENE-DB human TR gene sequences. The TCRdist pipeline was used in a later analysis to assign CDR3 sequences and most-parsimonious VDJ recombination scenarios. A later analysis defined each TCR beta chain by its CDR3 amino acid sequence plus V-gene family, and excluded reads lacking a unique V-gene family. In a later analysis, several hundred highly shared, low-generation-probability nucleotide sequences were removed to address suspected cross-contamination and a sequencing artifact. For each public chain, a later analysis derived a clonal expansion index from normalized ranks of inferred template counts within each repertoire. A later analysis computed generation probabilities with a VDJ recombination model fitted to out-of-frame rearrangements, and checked the results against IGoR. In a later analysis, TCR-TCR, TCR-HLA and TCR-CMV co-occurrence was scored with hypergeometric tests, and a repertoire-size bias correction was applied to TCR pairs. In a later analysis, false discovery rates were estimated by permuting HLA or CMV assignments 20 times. In a later analysis, co-occurring TCRs were grouped using DBSCAN, with TCRdist sequence similarity added in when clustering inside HLA-allele-positive subsets. Repertoires with fewer than 30,000 or more than 120,000 public chains, plus five repertoires with anomalous nucleotide sharing, were excluded from co-occurrence clustering. TCRdb provides this immuneACCESS table in a form limited to in-frame rearrangements. Some clones are lacking; in checked studies, under half of them reflect an unresolved V gene, and why the rest are absent is not known. V, J and clone size are those of that table, while D and trimming were read from the DNA. Counted in this sample were roughly 150,000 clones; 60% to 75% of them appeared once. Jointly, the top ten make up approximately 1.7% of the sample.

What the work shows at the level of the full study, not this receptor alone: Compared with equally common non-associated chains, HLA-associated TCR beta chains in a later analysis were more clonally expanded and had lower generation probabilities. At a false discovery rate of 0.05, a later analysis linked fewer than 20,000 TCR beta sequences to specific HLA alleles. The cohort was sequenced for TCR beta chains only, and without alpha or paired-chain data the features that could be detected were limited. When HLA alleles, especially DR and DQ, strongly co-occurred, attributing TCR associations to individual alleles was difficult. According to a later analysis, parvovirus B19, influenza, CMV and Epstein-Barr virus appeared linked to several top co-occurrence clusters. Because some donors lacked HLA typing at each locus, the association tests relied only on the typed subset. In a later analysis, TCR association rates were found to vary across HLA loci, with the most associated TCRs seen for DRB1 alleles and the fewest for HLA-C alleles. Presence/absence analyses assumed roughly uniform sequencing depth across donors, an assumption that may not hold. Because the 87-base-pair reads could not distinguish some IMGT-functional V segments, including TRBV6-2 and TRBV6-3, those segments were excluded. The earlier analysis of 450 to 700 of the donors excluded some 15 rarely observed V segments, including chromosome 9 orphons, because counts were too low. The only immune exposure information available for the cohort was CMV serostatus. In vitro tests confirmed that a few of the cytomegalovirus-associated TCR beta chains recognize cytomegalovirus antigens. A group of highly shared sequence variants was considered likely to be a technical artifact of the sequencing pipeline. Cytomegalovirus status was reported to be diagnosed by the classifier with high specificity and sensitivity in both the original and validation cohorts. Linkage disequilibrium might explain the correlated functional status among segregating V segments, but an unknown experimental factor could not be ruled out. Most CMV-associated TCR beta chains appeared to be HLA-restricted in a later analysis, and the HLA associations seemed to be driven largely by CMV exposure. In an earlier analysis of about 540 of the donors, most TCR beta V segments were observed in productive rearrangements about 90% or about 30% of the time, broadly matching IMGT annotations. The authors suggested that the approach could potentially be extended to other disease states and immunological phenotypes. In the study, around 150 TCR beta chains were listed as associated with cytomegalovirus. A further reported finding was that TCR beta sequences accurately predicted the HLA-A and HLA-B alleles for most subjects in the first cohort. Most TCR sequences were observed very rarely across donors, whereas some public TCRs were present in many individuals. A later genetic analysis associated a missense DCLRE1C variant with V-gene and J-gene trimming of TCR beta chains, and an independent cohort replicated the association. In a later genetic analysis, fewer N-insertions in productive TCRs were reported among donors in an Asian-associated ancestry cluster than the approximately 710-donor mean.

Material: PBMCs. This chain is built from TRBV11-3 and TRBJ2-7; 7 of the junction bases match TRBD1. The sequence was collected from a human donor in good health. At the DNA level, the sequence is TGTGCCAGCACCCCCCGGGACAGCTCCTACGAGCAGTACTTC. Translated, this gives CASTPRDSSYEQYF.